This T cell receptor beta chain emerged from a study of human T cells and chemical hapten exposure. Looking at the study overall: Sensitization employed 2% DPC on roughly 2 cm by roughly 2 cm of upper inner arm skin. Study observations and caveats: Following DPC sensitization, TCRs present above 1 in 1000 frequency showed no change. With patch test score, the counts of PT1 expanded TCRs showed a positive correlation.

CDR3 size: 14 residues. J was trimmed by 2 bases and V by 5 bases; bases with no gene match: 6. Germline V gives CDR1 MNHNY, CDR2 SVGAGI (reference sequence). This clonotype was seen many times. Antigen: not known. TCRdb fed the RACE reads into MiXCR, producing one record per CDR3 protein. Of some 380,000 distinct CDR3 sequences in the sample, 4.8% were seen once. The time point denotes: patch test 1, 2 weeks after DPC sensitization. Indicated treatment: therapeutic diphenylcyclopropenone sensitization with weekly scalp DPC. Alopecia patients between 18 and 70 years old and suitable for DPC were used as donors.

The chain joins TRBV6-6 to TRBJ2-7, with 7 nucleotides matching TRBD1. The source material was whole blood, sampled in connection with sensitization to the hapten diphenylcyclopropenone (DPC). The receptor's source is a woman aged 45-60 years with alopecia areata. Some clones in this sample may be carry-over from other donors' samples. In nucleotides, the CDR3 is TGTGCCAGCAGTAGAGACAGGGCACCCTACGAGCAGTACTTC. Protein product: CASSRDRAPYEQYF.